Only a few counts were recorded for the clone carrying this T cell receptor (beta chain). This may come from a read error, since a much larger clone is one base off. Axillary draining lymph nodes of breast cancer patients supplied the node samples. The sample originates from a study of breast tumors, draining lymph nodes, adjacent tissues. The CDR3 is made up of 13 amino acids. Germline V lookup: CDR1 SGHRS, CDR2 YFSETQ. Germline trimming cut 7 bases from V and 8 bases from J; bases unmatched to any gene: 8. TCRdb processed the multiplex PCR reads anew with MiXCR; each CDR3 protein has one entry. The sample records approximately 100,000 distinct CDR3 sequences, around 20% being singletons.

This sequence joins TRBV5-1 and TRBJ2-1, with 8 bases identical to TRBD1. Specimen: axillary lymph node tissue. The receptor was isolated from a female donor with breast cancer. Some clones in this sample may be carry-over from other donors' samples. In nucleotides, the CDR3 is TGCGCCAGCGGCGCGCGACAGGGGTATGAGCAGTTCTTC. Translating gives CASGARQGYEQFF.